The present TCR beta chain was sequenced within a study of cytomegalovirus exposure and HLA in healthy donors. Whole-study results and caveats: Accurate predictions that matched the HLA-A and HLA-B alleles of most subjects were reportedly made from TCR beta sequences.

Concerning this clone itself: Its antigen remains unidentified.

Vbeta (60) and Jbeta (13) primers were used in the PCR. The method was immunoSEQ multiplex PCR; TCRdb's version includes in-frame clones alone and lacks a portion of them. This sample has about 130,000 clones, with around 63% found just once. The germline V gene has CDR1 PRHDT and CDR2 FYEKMQ (reference sequence). V was pared by 5 bases and J by 2 bases, with 9 bases of the junction left unmatched. CDR3 length: 16 residues. This chain links TRBV13 with TRBJ2-7, with TRBD1 matching over 10 bases. Sequenced: PBMCs. The TCR originated in a human donor in good health. In DNA form, the CDR3 reads TGTGCCAGCAGCCCGGGACAGGGGACGAAGGCCTACGAGCAGTACTTC. Its protein is CASSPGQGTKAYEQYF.